This entry is about one TCR beta chain. The data are from a study of T cells in localized non-small cell lung cancer. Assay: immunoSEQ multiplex PCR; the TCRdb copy retains only in-frame clones and omits some. The table shows about 1,500 clones, with more than 25% occurring only once. CDR3 size: 15 residues. Trimming removed 2 bases from V and 2 bases from J; junction bases left unmatched: 6. The V gene's germline CDR1 is KGHSH and CDR2 LQKENI. The V gene is TRBV18, the J gene TRBJ2-7; 7 bases match TRBD1. The sequence was collected from a male donor at least 60 years old with stage I lung adenocarcinoma. Sequencing was performed on normal lung tissue next to the tumor, taken before any cancer treatment. This chain's CDR3 is CASSPVQGRTYEQYF. The CDR3 DNA follows: TGTGCCAGCTCACCAGTACAGGGGCGGACCTACGAGCAGTACTTC.